Below are 12 T cell receptor beta chains sequenced from a single sample in a study of technical replicates of blood from several donors. Only in-frame clones appear in the TCRdb table, and some are missing; sequencing was by immunoSEQ multiplex PCR. Among more than 65,000 clones listed, 90% to 95% were seen once. Material: T cells isolated from PBMCs. The source of these receptors is a human donor in good health.

V usage is TRBV11-3 and J usage is TRBJ2-7, with a tentative D call TRBD2 (5 bases). The CDR3 is 12 residues long. Trimming removed 3 bases from V and 4 bases from J, with 7 bases in between. Germline V CDR1 and CDR2: SGHNT, YENEEA. The chain's CDR3 is CASSFEGYEQYF. For the CDR3, the DNA is TGTGCCAGCAGCTTTGAGGGTTACGAGCAGTACTTC.

The V and J genes are TRBV30 and TRBJ1-2, with TRBD1 as a possible D gene (5 bases). The CDR3 consists of 13 residues. Germline CDR1 reads GTSNPN; CDR2 reads SVGIG (reference sequence). The V and J ends lost 0 bases and 8 bases respectively, with 13 bases between them. The CDR3: CAWSVPGSPGYTF. The CDR3 DNA reads as TGTGCCTGGAGTGTACCAGGGTCGCCCGGCTACACCTTC.

V gene TRBV27 combines with J gene TRBJ1-2; D remains unclear. V gave up 5 bases and J gave up 5 bases, with 6 bases separating them. The germline V gene has CDR1 MNHEY and CDR2 SMNVEV (reference sequence). The CDR3 consists of 11 residues. The CDR3: CASSPGYGYTF. In DNA form, the CDR3 reads TGTGCCAGCAGTCCGGGTTATGGCTACACCTTC.

The gene calls are TRBV5-8 and TRBJ2-7; tentative D call: TRBD1 (5 bases). With 0 bases removed from V and 2 bases from J, the gap between germline ends came to 12 bases. CDR1 is SGHTS and CDR2 is YDEGEE in the germline V gene. The CDR3 length is 15 residues. In DNA form, the CDR3 reads TGTGCCAGCAGCTTGGCCCCGCAGGGAACCTACGAGCAGTACTTC. Translation gives CASSLAPQGTYEQYF.

This clone was seen only a few times. This chain uses TRBV10-3 with TRBJ2-5; no clear D gene. This CDR3 is built from 13 residues. Germline assignment: CDR1 ENHRY and CDR2 SYGVKD. Trimming took 2 bases from V and 5 from J, leaving 9 bases between them. The DNA of the CDR3 is TGTGCCATCAGTGAGGCTACCGCGGAGACCCAGTACTTC. Amino acids: CAISEATAETQYF.

The sample holds many counts of this clone. This chain connects TRBV11-3 to TRBJ1-2, with 7 bases matching TRBD1. The CDR3 sequence is 16 residues long. V was clipped by 4 bases and J by 4 bases; unmatched bases: 12. Germline V CDR1 and CDR2: SGHNT, YENEEA. The CDR3 DNA follows: TGTGCCAGCAGCTCCGAGGGGGCCAGGGGAAGCTATGGCTACACCTTC. It codes for CASSSEGARGSYGYTF. Full variable domain (remainder filled in from reference TRBV11-3 and TRBJ1-2): EAGVVQSPRYKIIEKKQPVAFWCNPISGHNTLYWYLQNLGQGPELLIRYENEEAVDDSQLPKDRFSAERLKGVDSTLKIQPAELGDSAVYLCASSSEGARGSYGYTFGSGTRLTVV.

The chain joins TRBV7-3 to TRBJ2-1, with a tentative D call TRBD1 (6 bases). This CDR3 region has 15 residues. V shed 0 bases and J shed 7 bases, with 13 bases lying between them. The germline V gene encodes CDR1 SGHTA and CDR2 FQGTGA. CDR3 residues: CASSLTGGGINEQFF. In nucleotides, the CDR3 is TGTGCCAGCAGCTTAACAGGGGGTGGGATAAATGAGCAGTTCTTC. The whole variable domain, filled in from reference TRBV7-3 and TRBJ2-1, reads GAGVSQTPSNKVTEKGKYVELRCDPISGHTALYWYRQSLGQGPEFLIYFQGTGAADDSGLPNDRFFAVRPEGSVSTLKIQRTERGDSAVYLCASSLTGGGINEQFFGPGTRLTVL.

This rearrangement joins TRBV15 to TRBJ2-5; D unresolved. CDR3 size: 17 residues. Trimming took off 0 bases at V and 1 base at J, with 15 bases between the two ends. Germline V lookup: CDR1 LNHNV, CDR2 YYDKDF (reference sequence). The CDR3 reads CATSRDLGRTLQETQYF. As DNA, the CDR3 is TGTGCCACCAGCAGAGATCTGGGCCGAACGCTCCAAGAGACCCAGTACTTC.

V and J are TRBV10-3 and TRBJ1-5, with D possibly matching TRBD1 (5 bases). Deletions cut 7 bases from V and 4 bases from J, with 11 bases between. Per germline, CDR1 ENHRY and CDR2 SYGVKD. The CDR3 has 13 amino acids. CDR3 nucleotides: TGTGCCATCACCGGGGACTCTAATCAGCCCCAGCATTTT. Amino acid sequence: CAITGDSNQPQHF.

V and J are TRBV29-1 and TRBJ2-3; a possible D gene is TRBD2 (5 bases). Germline V gene lookup returns CDR1 SQVTM and CDR2 ANQGSEA. V lost 7 bases, J lost 4 bases, and 12 bases lay in between. This CDR3 comprises 12 residues. Here the CDR3 DNA reads TGCAGCGCCTCTGGACTGGCAGATACGCAGTATTTT. It encodes CSASGLADTQYF.

This chain uses TRBV2 with TRBJ2-3, with D perhaps matching TRBD1 (6 bases). The germline gives CDR1 SNHLY, CDR2 FYNNEI. Trimming pared 1 base from V and 1 base from J, leaving 12 bases between. The CDR3 extends over 16 amino acids. The chain's CDR3 is CASSEDGDTGTDTQYF. The CDR3 nucleotides read TGTGCCAGCAGTGAAGACGGGGACACTGGCACAGATACGCAGTATTTT.

This clone showed up just once. The rearrangement uses TRBV5-1 and TRBJ2-7, with TRBD1 identical over 8 bases. This CDR3 has 17 residues. J gave up 7 bases and V 0 bases, and 15 bases lay outside the gene matches. Germline assignment: CDR1 SGHRS and CDR2 YFSETQ. The CDR3 region is CASSLENQGAISGEQYF. As DNA, the CDR3 is TGCGCCAGCAGCTTGGAGAACCAGGGGGCCATATCTGGAGAGCAGTACTTC.